The 7 T cell receptor beta chains given below trace back to one sample, sequenced in a study of cytomegalovirus exposure and HLA in healthy donors. Both 60 Vbeta primers and 13 Jbeta primers went into the PCR. Libraries were prepared by immunoSEQ multiplex PCR; TCRdb keeps only in-frame clonotypes and omits some of them. The sample holds 110,000 or so clones, around 73% seen once. The sample taken for sequencing was PBMCs. These receptor sequences come from a man aged 35-49 years in good health and CMV-seronegative.

This clone appeared a few times. This chain connects TRBV19 to TRBJ2-3, with D possibly TRBD1 on 5 matching bases. CDR1 LNHDA and CDR2 SQIVND come from the germline V gene (reference sequence). V was trimmed by 4 bases and J by 0 bases, leaving 17 bases between them. This CDR3 is 17 amino acids long. Here the CDR3 reads CASSTDDSNPSTDTQYF. CDR3 nucleotide sequence: TGTGCCAGTAGTACCGATGACAGTAACCCTAGCACAGATACGCAGTATTTT. Full variable domain (missing parts from reference TRBV19 and TRBJ2-3): DGGITQSPKYLFRKEGQNVTLSCEQNLNHDAMYWYRQDPGQGLRLIYYSQIVNDFQKGDIAEGYSVSREKKESFPLTVTSAQKNPTAFYLCASSTDDSNPSTDTQYFGPGTRLTVL.

This clone was seen just once. This chain uses TRBV7-3 with TRBJ2-1, with 16 bases matching TRBD2. This CDR3 is built from 18 residues. CDR1 and CDR2 (germline): SGHTA, FQGTGA. With V trimmed by 8 bases and J by 3 bases, 10 bases remained unmatched. The CDR3 sequence: CASARGTSGGVDYNEQFF. The CDR3 coding sequence is TGTGCCAGCGCACGTGGGACTAGCGGGGGGGTGGACTACAATGAGCAGTTCTTC.

The V call is TRBV2, the J call TRBJ2-2, with 7 bases lining up with TRBD1. The V gene's germline CDR1 is SNHLY and CDR2 FYNNEI. This CDR3 region has 15 residues. J lost 5 bases, V lost 1 base, and 4 bases had no gene match. CDR3 DNA sequence: TGTGCCAGCAGTGAAGAAAGGGGGCGGACCGGGGAGCTGTTTTTT. It encodes CASSEERGRTGELFF.

V is TRBV29-1 and J is TRBJ2-7; D perhaps matches TRBD2 (6 bases). The germline V and J ends were trimmed by 4 bases and 2 bases, with 12 bases remaining between them. From germline, CDR1 is SQVTM and CDR2 ANQGSEA. This CDR3 has 13 amino acids. The CDR3 DNA reads TGCAGCGTTGGGGGGACTGTTACCTACGAGCAGTACTTC. Its protein is CSVGGTVTYEQYF.

The V gene is TRBV9, the J gene TRBJ2-1; 7 bases map to TRBD2. The CDR3 is 16 amino acids. CDR1 and CDR2 (germline): SGDLS, YYNGEE. The V segment lost 4 bases and the J segment 3 bases; nucleotides outside the gene matches: 10. CDR3 nucleotide sequence: TGTGCCAGCAGCCGGCCGGGGGGACCACGCTACAATGAGCAGTTCTTC. Encoded protein: CASSRPGGPRYNEQFF.

The J gene is TRBJ2-7, the V gene TRBV5-4; 7 nucleotides match TRBD1. The CDR3 is 16 amino acids. Trimming at V came to 4 bases and at J to 1 base, leaving 11 bases not matched to a gene. The germline V gene encodes CDR1 SGHNT and CDR2 YYREEE (reference sequence). In DNA, the CDR3 is TGTGCCAGCAGCCCCCGTCGACAGGGCCCATCCTACGAGCAGTACTTC. It codes for CASSPRRQGPSYEQYF.

The gene calls are TRBV7-6 and TRBJ2-7, with 7 nucleotides matching TRBD2. CDR3 length: 15 amino acids. V lost 5 bases and J lost 5; bases outside the gene matches: 12. Germline V gene sequence: CDR1 SGHVS, CDR2 FNYEAQ. CDR3 sequence: CASSPRSGVINEQYF. The CDR3 region has the DNA TGTGCCAGCAGCCCCCGCAGCGGGGTAATAAACGAGCAGTACTTC.